Shown below are 15 T cell receptor beta chains from a single sample sequenced in a study of T-cell reconstitution after alpha-beta-depleted transplantation in children. Preparation of the TCRbeta library used unique molecular identifiers. TCRdb passed the PCR reads through MiXCR, listing each CDR3 protein once. This table has about 980,000 distinct CDR3 sequences, about 29% appearing once. This specimen consisted of PBMCs, mostly from graft donor cells, obtained 360 days after TCRalphabeta/CD19-depleted stem cell transplant. The receptor set was obtained from a boy under three years old who had a stem cell transplant for SCID, so the T cells may come from the graft donor.

The V call is TRBV29-1, the J call TRBJ2-3; tentatively, D is TRBD2 (6 bases). V was trimmed by 5 bases and J by 1 base, leaving 10 bases between them. The CDR3 loop spans 13 amino acids. CDR1 and CDR2 (germline): SQVTM, ANQGSEA. The DNA of the CDR3 is TGCAGCGTTCGGGGACTTGGCACAGATACGCAGTATTTT. Residues: CSVRGLGTDTQYF.

V usage is TRBV6-1 and J usage is TRBJ1-1, with a weak D call TRBD1 (5 bases). There are 15 residues in the CDR3. V lost 6 bases, J lost 0 bases, and 14 bases lay in between. CDR1 is MNHNS, CDR2 SASEGT, per germline. In DNA form, the CDR3 reads TGTGCCAGCAGCCCGGGACGGGGGATGAACACTGAAGCTTTCTTT. Protein product: CASSPGRGMNTEAFF.

This clonotype was recorded only once. The rearrangement links TRBV7-7 to TRBJ2-5; 9 bases match TRBD1. From germline, CDR1 is SSHAT and CDR2 FNYEAQ (reference sequence). This CDR3 is built from 17 residues. V lost 1 base and J lost 2; bases outside the gene matches: 8. CDR3 nucleotide sequence: TGTGCCAGCAGCTTAGATGGGGGACAGGGAATACAAGAGACCCAGTACTTC. Amino acid sequence: CASSLDGGQGIQETQYF.

This chain joins TRBV12-3 or TRBV12-4 and TRBJ2-2, with D possibly matching TRBD1 (6 bases). This CDR3 region has 17 residues. Between the trimmed V and J ends, which lost 6 bases and 2 bases, there was a span of 19 bases. This CDR3 is CASSLPATGINTGELFF. The CDR3 region has the DNA TGTGCCAGCAGCTTACCCGCGACAGGTATAAACACCGGGGAGCTGTTTTTT.

The chain is built from TRBV20-1 and TRBJ2-7, with D hard to call. This CDR3 spans 13 amino acids. Trimming took off 0 bases at V and 2 bases at J, with 8 bases between the two ends. Germline V CDR1 and CDR2: DFQATT, SNEGSKA (reference sequence). The CDR3 bases are TGCAGTGCTAGAGATTCCCAGACCTACGAGCAGTACTTC. Protein: CSARDSQTYEQYF.

This clonotype turned up a few times. CDR3 residues: CASTRQGGTDTQYF. The CDR3 DNA sequence: TGTGCCAGCACCCGACAGGGGGGCACAGATACGCAGTATTTT. The rearrangement links TRBV6-1 to TRBJ2-3, with TRBD1 identical over 9 bases. The V gene's germline CDR1 is MNHNS and CDR2 SASEGT. This CDR3 is built from 14 residues. V lost 7 bases to trimming and J lost 1 base; unmatched junction nucleotides: 3.

The gene calls are TRBV12-3 or TRBV12-4 and TRBJ2-5, with D tentatively TRBD1 (5 bases). V was clipped by 6 bases and J by 5 bases, with 13 bases between them. CDR3 length: 13 residues. Here the CDR3 reads CASSPGSSETQYF. The CDR3 bases are TGTGCCAGCAGCCCAGGGTCGTCGGAGACCCAGTACTTC.

This clonotype was recorded only once. As DNA, the CDR3 is TGTGCCAGCAGCCTATTCCGATCAGGAGAGGGTAACTATGGCTACACCTTC. Translating it yields CASSLFRSGEGNYGYTF. The chain is built from TRBV4-2 and TRBJ1-2; unclear D gene. The CDR3 is 17 amino acids. Germline-derived CDR1 and CDR2 are LGHNA and YNFKEQ. V was shortened by 4 bases and J by 1 base, with 19 bases between the two germline ends.

This chain links TRBV6-1 with TRBJ2-1; D is perhaps TRBD1 or TRBD2 (6 bases each). The CDR3 is 16 amino acids. Per germline, CDR1 MNHNS and CDR2 SASEGT. V was cut by 6 bases and J by 2 bases, with 17 bases left in between. The CDR3: CASSRVTGAPYNEQFF. The CDR3, as DNA: TGTGCCAGCAGCCGAGTGACGGGGGCCCCCTACAATGAGCAGTTCTTC.

This clonotype was seen a handful of times. The chain recombines TRBV7-9 with TRBJ2-1; D may match TRBD1 or TRBD2 (6 bases each). V gave up 5 bases and J gave up 9 bases, with 20 bases separating them. The CDR3 extends over 15 amino acids. The V gene's germline CDR1 is SEHNR and CDR2 FQNEAQ (reference sequence). CDR3: CASSPTGGLRFEQFF. CDR3 nucleotide sequence: TGTGCCAGCAGCCCCACCGGGGGCCTTAGGTTTGAGCAGTTCTTC.

DNA for the CDR3: TGCAGCGTTGGACAGGGGAGTAAGGCCTACGAGCAGTACTTC. Protein product: CSVGQGSKAYEQYF. The chain couples TRBV29-1 to TRBJ2-7; the match to TRBD1 covers 8 bases. The CDR3 length is 14 residues. Trimming removed 4 bases from V and 2 bases from J; junction bases left unmatched: 7. Germline CDR1 reads SQVTM; CDR2 reads ANQGSEA.

The genes are TRBV5-1 and TRBJ1-1, with a weak D call TRBD1 (5 bases). The germline V and J ends were trimmed by 3 bases and 3 bases, with 21 bases remaining between them. This CDR3 contains 17 residues. From germline, CDR1 is SGHRS and CDR2 YFSETQ. DNA for the CDR3: TGCGCCAGCAGCTGGGGGGTAGGGAAGGGCTTGGACACTGAAGCTTTCTTT. Its translation: CASSWGVGKGLDTEAFF.

The genes are TRBV12-3 or TRBV12-4 and TRBJ2-7; TRBD1 aligns across 9 bases. The CDR3 is 13 residues long. V dropped 6 bases and J dropped 7; count of bases not matched to a gene: 7. The CDR3 region has the DNA TGTGCCAGCAGGTCCTCCGGGACAGGGGAGCAGTACTTC. It translates to CASRSSGTGEQYF.

This chain joins TRBV11-2 and TRBJ2-3, with D perhaps matching TRBD2 (5 bases). This CDR3 region has 18 residues. Trimming left V 1 base short and J 1 base short, with 18 bases between. Germline V gene sequence: CDR1 SGHAT, CDR2 FQNNGV. The CDR3 DNA sequence: TGTGCCAGCAGCTTAGTAAGAGGGCTTCCCCGGGGCACAGATACGCAGTATTTT. Its translation: CASSLVRGLPRGTDTQYF.

The chain is built from TRBV5-1 and TRBJ2-1; TRBD1 aligns across 7 bases. Looked up from germline, CDR1 is SGHRS and CDR2 is YFSETQ. The length of the CDR3 is 13 residues. Losses at the gene ends were 5 bases for V and 9 bases for J; bases not matched to a gene: 8. For the CDR3, the DNA is TGCGCCAGCAGTTGGCAGGGGGATGCTGAGCAGTTCTTC. As protein: CASSWQGDAEQFF.